Listed below are T cell receptor beta chains from one sample, sequenced in a study of T cell repertoires in cytomegalovirus infection. These receptors have no identified antigens. From the reads, TCRdb called clonotypes with MiXCR, one entry per CDR3 protein. The sample shows hundreds of thousands of distinct CDR3 sequences, roughly 33% of them seen only once. Sample: cultured PBMCs, taken from culture after CMV antigen stimulation. The source is a human donor in good health (CMV status not recorded). Some clones in this sample may be carry-over from other donors' samples. CDR3s include the opening cysteine and the closing phenylalanine or tryptophan. The D gene is left open where the match is weak. For some rows the clone size is stated as once, few or many, or as a class when expanded; others skip it.

V	J	size	D	length	DNA	CDR3
TRBV12-3/TRBV12-4	TRBJ2-2	few	TRBD2	15	TGTGCCAGCAGTGGTGGGACTAGCGGGACCGGGGAGCTGTTTTTT	CASSGGTSGTGELFF
TRBV19	TRBJ2-7	-	TRBD2	15	TGTGCCAGTAGTATAGTCACTAGCGGGGCGTACGAGCAGTACTTC	CASSIVTSGAYEQYF
TRBV4-3	TRBJ1-2	few	-	16	TGCGCCAGCAGCCAAACCCGATGGGACACGAACTATGGCTACACCTTC	CASSQTRWDTNYGYTF
TRBV27	TRBJ1-5	-	TRBD1	19	TGTGCCAGGCCAGACCGACCGGGACAGGGCCTTTATAGCAATCAGCCCCAGCATTTT	CARPDRPGQGLYSNQPQHF
TRBV4-3	TRBJ1-6	-	TRBD1	15	TGCGCCAGCAGCCAGAGACAGGGCTCAAATTCACCCCTCCACTTT	CASSQRQGSNSPLHF
TRBV28	TRBJ2-3	many	TRBD1	15	TGTGCCAGCACAAAAACAGGGGGCGCTTCAGATACGCAGTATTTT	CASTKTGGASDTQYF
TRBV27	TRBJ2-4	few	-	15	TGTGCCAGCAGTTTATCAGCAGGGGGGTCGAGCATTCAGTACTTC	CASSLSAGGSSIQYF
TRBV7-2	TRBJ2-1	many	-	12	TGTGCCAGCAGCCTCCGGCCGGGGCCGCAGTTCTTC	CASSLRPGPQFF
TRBV7-2	TRBJ2-7	many	-	15	TGTGCCAGCAGCTTAGTGCGCGCGGGGAACTACGAGCAGTACTTC	CASSLVRAGNYEQYF
TRBV6-6	TRBJ2-6	few	TRBD1	19	TGTGCCAGCAGTTACACTTGGACAGGCGGTAGCTCTGGGGCCAACGTCCTGACTTTC	CASSYTWTGGSSGANVLTF
TRBV11-2	TRBJ2-1	-	-	15	TGTGCCAGCAGCCCCCCGGAGGTTTCCTACAATGAGCAGTTCTTC	CASSPPEVSYNEQFF
TRBV19	TRBJ1-2	few	-	12	TGTGCCAGTAGTAGACAGACCTATGGCTACACCTTC	CASSRQTYGYTF
TRBV19	TRBJ1-5	few	TRBD1	15	TGTGCCAGTACCTCGGGACAGGGCGGCAGACAGCCCCAGCATTTT	CASTSGQGGRQPQHF
TRBV7-2	TRBJ2-7	-	-	16	TGTGCCAGCAGCTTAGGGCGGATACGCGGGGCCTACGAGCAGTACTTC	CASSLGRIRGAYEQYF
TRBV11-2	TRBJ2-1	many	TRBD2	18	TGTGCCAGCAGCTTAGACCCCTCTGGACTAGCGGGGGGGCGCGAGCAGTTCTTC	CASSLDPSGLAGGREQFF
TRBV5-6	TRBJ1-5	-	-	17	TGTGCCAGCAGCTTGGCAAAGGACCCACGACTCAATCAGCCCCAGCATTTT	CASSLAKDPRLNQPQHF
TRBV10-3	TRBJ2-5	-	TRBD2	15	TGTGCCATCAGAGGCCTAGCGGGAGAACAAGAGACCCAGTACTTC	CAIRGLAGEQETQYF
TRBV5-6	TRBJ1-5	-	-	16	TGTGCCAGCAGCACGGGGACAAAGGGGAACAATCAGCCCCAGCATTTT	CASSTGTKGNNQPQHF
TRBV2	TRBJ1-4	-	TRBD1	14	TGTGCCAGCAGTCGACAGGGCCTTAATGAAAAACTGTTTTTT	CASSRQGLNEKLFF
TRBV7-9	TRBJ1-5	few	TRBD1	14	TGTGCCAGCAGCTTACAGGGGGAGGATCAGCCCCAGCATTTT	CASSLQGEDQPQHF
TRBV9	TRBJ2-2	-	-	16	TGTGCCAGCAGCCCTCGATTGTCGTCTCAGGCCGGGGAGCTGTTTTTT	CASSPRLSSQAGELFF
TRBV7-2	TRBJ1-4	few	-	15	TGTGCCAGCAGCCCTTATTCGGGGGTTAATGAAAAACTGTTTTTT	CASSPYSGVNEKLFF
TRBV4-2	TRBJ2-7	few	-	16	TGTGCCAGCAGCCAAGTAACCCGTCAGGGTAGTGTCGAGCAGTACTTC	CASSQVTRQGSVEQYF
TRBV4-3	TRBJ2-1	-	-	17	TGCGCCAGCAGCCAAGGTTTGGGAGCGCGATATTACAATGAGCAGTTCTTC	CASSQGLGARYYNEQFF
TRBV18	TRBJ2-5	-	-	14	TGTGCCAGCTCACCACAGCCTACTGGAGAGACCCAGTACTTC	CASSPQPTGETQYF
TRBV12-3/TRBV12-4	TRBJ2-1	few	TRBD2	15	TGTGCCAGCAGTTTGCTGGCTAGCGGGAATAGTGAGCAGTTCTTC	CASSLLASGNSEQFF
TRBV13	TRBJ2-7	-	TRBD1	13	TGTGCCAGCAGCCTGACAGGGTTGGGGGAGCAGTACTTC	CASSLTGLGEQYF
TRBV19	TRBJ1-1	few	TRBD1	15	TGTGCCAGTAGTACCCGACAGGGTGTAAGCACTGAAGCTTTCTTT	CASSTRQGVSTEAFF
TRBV7-8	TRBJ1-2	few	-	15	TGTGCCAGCAGCTTAGCTCTAAGGACCCACTATGGCTACACCTTC	CASSLALRTHYGYTF
TRBV7-2	TRBJ2-1	-	TRBD2	14	TGTGCCACGGAGGGGACTAGCGTCTACAATGAGCAGTTCTTC	CATEGTSVYNEQFF
TRBV18	TRBJ2-3	-	-	13	TGTGCCAGCTCACCGGGAATAGAGGATACGCAGTATTTT	CASSPGIEDTQYF
TRBV4-1	TRBJ2-7	-	-	16	TGCGCCAGCAGCCAAGAACCCGGCGGGGCCTCCTACGAGCAGTACTTC	CASSQEPGGASYEQYF
TRBV6-1	TRBJ1-6	few	TRBD1	15	TGTGCCAGCAACGAAAGACAGGGACTTAATTCACCCCTCCACTTT	CASNERQGLNSPLHF
TRBV12-3/TRBV12-4	TRBJ2-3	few	TRBD1	14	TGTGCCAGCAGTCCGGACAGGGCCCTAGATACGCAGTATTTT	CASSPDRALDTQYF
TRBV7-2	TRBJ1-2	many	TRBD1	13	TGTGCCAGCAGCTCGACAGGGGGCGGAGGCTACACCTTC	CASSSTGGGGYTF
TRBV12-3/TRBV12-4	TRBJ1-2	-	-	14	TGTGCCAGCAGTTTAGCTGCACTTAACTATGGCTACACCTTC	CASSLAALNYGYTF
TRBV6-6	TRBJ2-7	few	-	13	TGTGCCAGCAGTTACCCACCGGGGGACGAGCAGTACTTC	CASSYPPGDEQYF
TRBV2	TRBJ1-5	-	-	15	TGTGCCAGCAAGGGAGGGGCCCCTAGGGATCAGCCCCAGCATTTT	CASKGGAPRDQPQHF
TRBV4-3	TRBJ2-7	few	TRBD2	16	TGCGCCAGCAGCCAAGACGGAATAGCGGGAGTAAGGCAGCAGTACTTC	CASSQDGIAGVRQQYF
TRBV4-2	TRBJ2-7	-	TRBD2	15	TGTGCCAGCAGCCAAGTGTCCGGGGGGGCCTACGAGCAGTACTTC	CASSQVSGGAYEQYF
TRBV7-6	TRBJ2-2	few	-	15	TGTGCCAGCAACTCCCCAGGGCGCGCTGGCGGGGAGCTGTTTTTT	CASNSPGRAGGELFF
TRBV28	TRBJ1-5	-	-	14	TGTGCCAGCACCGTCGTCCCCGCGGGACAGCCCCAGCATTTT	CASTVVPAGQPQHF
TRBV6-1	TRBJ2-1	few	-	13	TGTGCCAGCAGTGAAGGTCGTCACAATGAGCAGTTCTTC	CASSEGRHNEQFF